These 5 T cell receptor beta chains originate from one sample sequenced in a study of cytomegalovirus exposure and HLA in healthy donors. Profiled with immunoSEQ multiplex PCR; TCRdb holds only in-frame clones, not every one. The sample yields about 180,000 clones, 85% seen once. The sequenced material came from PBMCs. The receptors were sampled from a man aged 18 to 29 in good health and CMV-seropositive.

This clone was counted a few times. This chain uses TRBV19 with TRBJ1-5; D gene uncertain. This CDR3 is 13 amino acids long. V was trimmed by 6 bases and J by 2 bases, leaving 8 bases between them. CDR1 is LNHDA, CDR2 SQIVND, per germline (reference sequence). CDR3 in DNA: TGTGCCAGTAGCCCCGTCGGCAATCAGCCCCAGCATTTT. Its protein product is CASSPVGNQPQHF.

This clone was seen a handful of times. This rearrangement joins TRBV7-8 to TRBJ1-2, with D tentatively TRBD1 (5 bases). The CDR3 runs to 13 residues. V gave up 3 bases and J gave up 5 bases, with 10 bases separating them. The germline V gene has CDR1 SGHVS and CDR2 FQNEAQ. As DNA, the CDR3 is TGTGCCAGCAGCTTCGGGGGGGAGTATGGCTACACCTTC. Amino acids: CASSFGGEYGYTF.

The chain employs TRBV28 and TRBJ2-7, with D possibly TRBD1 on 6 matching bases. The CDR3 is 15 amino acids. V lost 7 bases and J 7 bases, leaving 23 bases between the germline ends. In germline, CDR1 is MDHEN, CDR2 SYDVKM. CDR3: CASIARQARSGEQYF. CDR3 DNA: TGTGCCAGCATTGCCAGACAGGCAAGGTCTGGGGAGCAGTACTTC.

V usage is TRBV9 and J usage is TRBJ2-3; TRBD1 aligns across 7 bases. Per the germline V gene, CDR1 is SGDLS and CDR2 is YYNGEE. V shed 0 bases and J 2 bases; nucleotides not matched to a gene: 6. CDR3 length equals 16 residues. The CDR3 is CASSVARTGVTDTQYF. Here the CDR3 DNA reads TGTGCCAGCAGCGTAGCGAGGACAGGAGTCACAGATACGCAGTATTTT. Based on the CDR3 plus reference TRBV9 and TRBJ2-3, the full variable domain is DSGVTQTPKHLITATGQRVTLRCSPRSGDLSVYWYQQSLDQGLQFLIQYYNGEERAKGNILERFSAQQFPDLHSELNLSSLELGDSALYFCASSVARTGVTDTQYFGPGTRLTVL.

This rearrangement joins TRBV6-5 to TRBJ1-1; tentatively, D is TRBD1 (5 bases). CDR3 length: 14 amino acids. CDR1 and CDR2 from the germline V gene are MNHEY and SVGAGI. V lost 6 bases and J 4 bases, leaving 15 bases between the germline ends. CDR3 sequence reads: CASREQVMGTEAFF. DNA of the CDR3: TGTGCCAGCAGGGAACAGGTAATGGGCACTGAAGCTTTCTTT.